The rows below give T cell receptor beta chains drawn from one sample of a study of cytomegalovirus exposure and HLA in healthy donors. Here immunoSEQ multiplex PCR was the method, and the copy in TCRdb shows in-frame clones only, minus some. The sample includes about 180,000 clones, roughly 79% of them seen just once. Sequencing was done on a sample of PBMCs. Source of these receptors: a man aged 40-49 years in good health and CMV-seropositive. Both conserved end residues are part of each CDR3. Each record gives: J gene, D gene, V gene, clone size, CDR3 protein, CDR3 DNA. D genes are given only for firm matches. Clone sizes are given selectively: once, few, many, or a class where the clone is expanded.

TRBJ1-1 | . | TRBV6-5 | . | CASSSQGSEAFF | TGTGCCAGCAGTTCTCAGGGTTCTGAAGCTTTCTTT
TRBJ1-1 | TRBD1 | TRBV4-2 | . | CASSLEDRVGTEAFF | TGTGCCAGCAGCCTAGAGGACAGGGTCGGAACTGAAGCTTTCTTT
TRBJ1-4 | . | TRBV5-1 | . | CASSFQGEKLFF | TGCGCCAGCAGCTTCCAGGGGGAAAAACTGTTTTTT
TRBJ2-7 | TRBD2 | TRBV2 | . | CASSGGEGGEQYF | TGTGCCAGCAGTGGAGGGGAGGGTGGCGAGCAGTACTTC
TRBJ2-7 | TRBD2 | TRBV7-2 | . | CASSSRTSGVYEQYF | TGTGCCAGCAGCTCCCGGACTAGCGGGGTATACGAGCAGTACTTC
TRBJ1-4 | TRBD1 | TRBV6-4 | . | CASSPSPGTAYEKLFF | TGTGCCAGCAGTCCCTCACCCGGGACAGCTTATGAAAAACTGTTTTTT
TRBJ1-4 | TRBD1 | TRBV5-5 | . | CASSSLGTGINEKLFF | TGTGCCAGCAGTTCTCTGGGGACAGGGATTAATGAAAAACTGTTTTTT
TRBJ1-2 | . | TRBV5-4 | . | CASSLSGGFSYGYTF | TGTGCCAGCAGCTTGTCGGGGGGCTTTTCCTATGGCTACACCTTC
TRBJ1-2 | . | TRBV29-1 | . | CSAQRGPYYYTF | TGCAGCGCGCAAAGGGGTCCCTATTACTACACCTTC
TRBJ1-2 | . | TRBV15 | . | CATSRDPAGDRYTF | TGTGCCACCAGCAGAGATCCGGCAGGGGATCGCTACACCTTC
TRBJ2-7 | TRBD1 | TRBV2 | . | CASSGTGGSSYEQYF | TGTGCCAGCAGTGGGACAGGGGGCTCCTCCTACGAGCAGTACTTC
TRBJ2-7 | TRBD2 | TRBV27 | . | CASSFASGTVGNEQYF | TGTGCCAGCAGTTTCGCTAGCGGGACTGTCGGAAACGAGCAGTACTTC
TRBJ2-7 | TRBD1 | TRBV2 | . | CASREIGTGAYEQYF | TGTGCCAGCAGGGAAATCGGGACAGGGGCCTACGAGCAGTACTTC
TRBJ1-1 | TRBD1 | TRBV28 | . | CASSLTGSRRVTEAFF | TGTGCCAGCAGCCTGACAGGGTCGAGGCGGGTCACTGAAGCTTTCTTT
TRBJ1-5 | TRBD1 | TRBV2 | . | CASRRRTGDGLSNQPQHF | TGTGCCAGCAGGAGACGGACAGGGGACGGTCTTAGCAATCAGCCCCAGCATTTT
TRBJ1-6 | TRBD1 | TRBV6-1 | once | CASSGGQVINNSPLHF | TGTGCCAGCAGTGGGGGACAGGTGATCAACAATTCACCCCTCCACTTT
TRBJ2-1 | . | TRBV25-1 | once | CASSEYSGWNEQFF | TGTGCCAGCAGTGAATATTCAGGGTGGAATGAGCAGTTCTTC
TRBJ2-7 | . | TRBV11-1 | . | CASSFDPGARFEQYF | TGTGCCAGCAGCTTTGACCCGGGTGCGAGATTCGAGCAGTACTTC
TRBJ2-1 | . | TRBV7-7 | . | CASSLSGAGEQFF | TGTGCTAGCAGCTTAAGTGGGGCTGGTGAGCAGTTCTTC
TRBJ2-3 | . | TRBV2 | . | CASREERVYTDTQYF | TGTGCCAGCAGGGAAGAGCGGGTTTACACAGATACGCAGTATTTT
TRBJ2-1 | . | TRBV18 | few | CASSLESRGHEQFF | TGTGCCAGCTCACTCGAGAGTAGGGGCCATGAGCAGTTCTTC
TRBJ2-7 | TRBD2 | TRBV9 | . | CASSVDMGLAGDRQYF | TGTGCCAGCAGCGTAGATATGGGGCTAGCGGGAGACAGGCAGTACTTC
TRBJ1-1 | TRBD1 | TRBV19 | . | CASSFGQASVWAFF | TGTGCCAGTAGTTTCGGACAGGCGAGTGTGTGGGCTTTCTTT
TRBJ2-7 | TRBD2 | TRBV19 | once | CASSIKAGNYEQYF | TGTGCCAGTAGTATAAAAGCGGGGAACTACGAGCAGTACTTC
TRBJ2-1 | . | TRBV2 | once | CASMGERYNEQFF | TGTGCCAGCATGGGAGAACGATACAATGAGCAGTTCTTC
TRBJ2-3 | TRBD2 | TRBV4-1 | . | CASSQTLAGGEIDTQYF | TGCGCCAGCAGCCAAACCCTAGCGGGAGGAGAGATAGATACGCAGTATTTT
TRBJ2-6 | TRBD1 | TRBV5-1 | . | CASSLQGANGLTF | TGCGCCAGCAGCTTACAGGGGGCCAACGGCCTGACTTTC